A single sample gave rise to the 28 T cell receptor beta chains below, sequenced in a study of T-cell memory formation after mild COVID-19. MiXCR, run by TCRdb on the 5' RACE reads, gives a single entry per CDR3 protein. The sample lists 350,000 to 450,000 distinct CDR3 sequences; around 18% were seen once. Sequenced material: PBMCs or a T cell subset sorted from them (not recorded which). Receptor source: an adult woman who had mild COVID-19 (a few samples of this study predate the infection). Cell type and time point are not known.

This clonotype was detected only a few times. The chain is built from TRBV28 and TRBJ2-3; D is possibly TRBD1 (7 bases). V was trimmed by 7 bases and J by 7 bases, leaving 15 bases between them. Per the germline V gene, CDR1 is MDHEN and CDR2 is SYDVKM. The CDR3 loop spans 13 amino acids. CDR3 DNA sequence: TGTGCCAGCAAGGAACAGGGGAGGAATACGCAGTATTTT. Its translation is CASKEQGRNTQYF.

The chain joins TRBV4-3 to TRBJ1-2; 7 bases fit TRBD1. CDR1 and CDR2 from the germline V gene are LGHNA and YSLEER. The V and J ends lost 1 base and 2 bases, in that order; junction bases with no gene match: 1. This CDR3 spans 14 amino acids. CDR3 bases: TGCGCCAGCAGCCAAGTACAGGGGAACTATGGCTACACCTTC. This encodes CASSQVQGNYGYTF.

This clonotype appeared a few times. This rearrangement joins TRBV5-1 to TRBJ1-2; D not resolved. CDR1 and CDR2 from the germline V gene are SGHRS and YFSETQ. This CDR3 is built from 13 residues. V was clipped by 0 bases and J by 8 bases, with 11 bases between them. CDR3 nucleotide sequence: TGCGCCAGCAGCTTGGACGGATCTAGGGGCTACACCTTC. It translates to CASSLDGSRGYTF. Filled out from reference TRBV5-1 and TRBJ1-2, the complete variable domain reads KAGVTQTPRYLIKTRGQQVTLSCSPISGHRSVSWYQQTPGQGLQFLFEYFSETQRNKGNFPGRFSGRQFSNSRSEMNVSTLELGDSALYLCASSLDGSRGYTFGSGTRLTVV.

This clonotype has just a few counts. The CDR3 DNA is TGTGCCAGCAATCCGGGACAGGGGGCGACTGGCTACACCTTC. It encodes CASNPGQGATGYTF. The V gene is TRBV6-2 or TRBV6-3, the J gene TRBJ1-2, with 12 bases that match TRBD1. Trimming removed 7 bases from V and 7 bases from J; junction bases left unmatched: 7. The CDR3 is made up of 14 amino acids. The germline V gene encodes CDR1 MNHEY and CDR2 SVGEGT.

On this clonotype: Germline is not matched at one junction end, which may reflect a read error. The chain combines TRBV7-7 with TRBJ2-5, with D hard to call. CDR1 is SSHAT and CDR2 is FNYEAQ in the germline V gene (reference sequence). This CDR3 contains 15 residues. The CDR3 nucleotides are TGTGCTAGCAGCTTGGGCGTAGCAATCCAAGAGACCCAGTACTTC. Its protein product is CASSLGVAIQETQYF.

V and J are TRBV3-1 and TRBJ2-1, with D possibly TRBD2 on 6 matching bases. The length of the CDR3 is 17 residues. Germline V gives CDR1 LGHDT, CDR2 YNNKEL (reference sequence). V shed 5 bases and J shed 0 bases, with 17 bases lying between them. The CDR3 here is CASSSGGGASSYNEQFF. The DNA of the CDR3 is TGTGCCAGCAGCTCCGGAGGAGGGGCCAGCTCCTACAATGAGCAGTTCTTC.

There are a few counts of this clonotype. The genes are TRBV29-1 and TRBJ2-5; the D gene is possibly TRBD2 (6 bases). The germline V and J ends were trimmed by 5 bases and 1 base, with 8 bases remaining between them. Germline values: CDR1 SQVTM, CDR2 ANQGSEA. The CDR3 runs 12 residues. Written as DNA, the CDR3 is TGCAGCGTTCGGAGGGCCCAAGAGACCCAGTACTTC. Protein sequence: CSVRRAQETQYF.

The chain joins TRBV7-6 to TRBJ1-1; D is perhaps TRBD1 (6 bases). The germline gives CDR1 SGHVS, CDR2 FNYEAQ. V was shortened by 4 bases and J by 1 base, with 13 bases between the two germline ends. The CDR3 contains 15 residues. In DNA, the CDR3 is TGTGCCAGCAGCTCGGGCAGGGGCAAGAACACTGAAGCTTTCTTT. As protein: CASSSGRGKNTEAFF. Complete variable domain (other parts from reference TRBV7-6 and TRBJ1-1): GAGVSQSPRYKVTKRGQDVALRCDPISGHVSLYWYRQALGQGPEFLTYFNYEAQQDKSGLPNDRFSAERPEGSISTLTIQRTEQRDSAMYRCASSSGRGKNTEAFFGQGTRLTVV.

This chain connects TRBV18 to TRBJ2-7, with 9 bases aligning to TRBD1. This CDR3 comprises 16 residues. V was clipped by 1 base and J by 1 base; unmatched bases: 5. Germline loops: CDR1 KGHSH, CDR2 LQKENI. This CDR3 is CASSPQPGTGSYEQYF. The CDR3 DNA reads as TGTGCCAGCTCACCACAACCCGGGACAGGGTCCTACGAGCAGTACTTC.

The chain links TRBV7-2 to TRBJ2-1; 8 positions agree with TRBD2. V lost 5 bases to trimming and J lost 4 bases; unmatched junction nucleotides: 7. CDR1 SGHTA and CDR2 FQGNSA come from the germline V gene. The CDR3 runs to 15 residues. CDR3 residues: CASSQRGGKYNEQFF. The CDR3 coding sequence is TGTGCCAGCAGCCAACGGGGGGGCAAATACAATGAGCAGTTCTTC.

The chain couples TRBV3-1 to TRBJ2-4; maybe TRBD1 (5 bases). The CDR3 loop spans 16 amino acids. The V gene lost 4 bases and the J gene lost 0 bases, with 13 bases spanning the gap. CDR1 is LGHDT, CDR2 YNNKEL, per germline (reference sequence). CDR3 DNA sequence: TGTGCCAGCAGCCTAATAGGACAAGGAGCCAAAAACATTCAGTACTTC. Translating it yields CASSLIGQGAKNIQYF.

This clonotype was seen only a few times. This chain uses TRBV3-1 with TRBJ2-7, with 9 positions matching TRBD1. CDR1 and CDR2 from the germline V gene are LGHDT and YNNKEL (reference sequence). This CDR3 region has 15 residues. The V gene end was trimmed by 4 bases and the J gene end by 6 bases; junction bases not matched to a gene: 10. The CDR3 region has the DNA TGTGCCAGCAGCCTACCGGGACAGGGTTTCTCCGAGCAGTACTTC. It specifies CASSLPGQGFSEQYF.

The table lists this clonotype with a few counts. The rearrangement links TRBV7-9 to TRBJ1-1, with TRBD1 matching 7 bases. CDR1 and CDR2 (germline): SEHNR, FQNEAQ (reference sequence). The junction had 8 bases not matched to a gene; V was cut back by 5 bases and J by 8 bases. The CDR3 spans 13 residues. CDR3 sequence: CASSDWPTGEAFF. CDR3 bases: TGTGCCAGCAGCGATTGGCCGACAGGGGAAGCTTTCTTT.

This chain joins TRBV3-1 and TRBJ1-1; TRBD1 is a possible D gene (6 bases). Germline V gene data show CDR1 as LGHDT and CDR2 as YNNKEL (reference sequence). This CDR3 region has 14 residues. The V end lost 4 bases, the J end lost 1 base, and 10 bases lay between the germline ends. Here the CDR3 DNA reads TGTGCCAGCAGCCCGATCAGGGGGAACACTGAAGCTTTCTTT. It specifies CASSPIRGNTEAFF.

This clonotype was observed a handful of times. CDR3 sequence reads: CASSLGEVGGYTF. CDR3 DNA sequence: TGCGCCAGCAGCTTGGGGGAGGTCGGCGGCTACACCTTC. The V and J genes are TRBV5-1 and TRBJ1-2; D not resolved. Germline CDR1 SGHRS, CDR2 YFSETQ. This CDR3 region has 13 residues. The ends were cut back, 0 bases at V and 8 bases at J, with 11 bases in the middle.

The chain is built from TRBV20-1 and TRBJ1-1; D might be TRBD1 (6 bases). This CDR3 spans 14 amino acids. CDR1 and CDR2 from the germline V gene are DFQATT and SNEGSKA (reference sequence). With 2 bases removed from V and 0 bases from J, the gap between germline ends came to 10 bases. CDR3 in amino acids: CSARKTGVNTEAFF. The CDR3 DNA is TGCAGTGCTAGAAAGACAGGAGTGAACACTGAAGCTTTCTTT.

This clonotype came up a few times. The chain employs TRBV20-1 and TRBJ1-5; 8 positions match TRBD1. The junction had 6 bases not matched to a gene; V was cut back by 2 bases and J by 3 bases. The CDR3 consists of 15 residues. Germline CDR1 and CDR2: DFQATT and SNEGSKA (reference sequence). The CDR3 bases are TGCAGTGCTAGACAGAGACAGGGGTACAATCAGCCCCAGCATTTT. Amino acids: CSARQRQGYNQPQHF.

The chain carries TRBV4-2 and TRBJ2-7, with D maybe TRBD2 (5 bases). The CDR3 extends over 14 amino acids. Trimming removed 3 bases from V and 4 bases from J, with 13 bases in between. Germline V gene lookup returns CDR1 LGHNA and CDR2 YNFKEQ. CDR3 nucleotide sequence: TGTGCCAGCAGCCATCCGGGATCCCGTTACGAGCAGTACTTC. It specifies CASSHPGSRYEQYF.

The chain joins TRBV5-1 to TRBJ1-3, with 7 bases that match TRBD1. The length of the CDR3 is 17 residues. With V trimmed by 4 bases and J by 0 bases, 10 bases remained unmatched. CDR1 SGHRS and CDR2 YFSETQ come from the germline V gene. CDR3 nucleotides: TGCGCCAGCAGCGCTACCGGGACAGCAAACTCTGGAAACACCATATATTTT. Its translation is CASSATGTANSGNTIYF.

CDR3 region: CSASSSSGGTDTQYF. For the CDR3, the DNA is TGCAGTGCTAGCTCTTCTAGCGGGGGCACAGATACGCAGTATTTT. This sequence joins TRBV20-1 and TRBJ2-3; 9 nucleotides match TRBD2. CDR3 length: 15 residues. V dropped 3 bases and J dropped 1; count of bases not matched to a gene: 5. Germline loops: CDR1 DFQATT, CDR2 SNEGSKA (reference sequence).

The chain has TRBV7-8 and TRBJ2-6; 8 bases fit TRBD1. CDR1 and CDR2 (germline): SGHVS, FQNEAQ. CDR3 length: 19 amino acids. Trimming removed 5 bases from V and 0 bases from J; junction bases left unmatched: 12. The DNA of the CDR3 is TGTGCCAGCAGCCGTCTCCGTGGACAGGGAATCTCTGGGGCCAACGTCCTGACTTTC. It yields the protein CASSRLRGQGISGANVLTF.

CDR3 sequence: CASRSPTGTDTQYF. CDR3 DNA: TGTGCCAGCAGATCCCCCACTGGGACAGATACGCAGTATTTT. The chain combines TRBV6-6 with TRBJ2-3; no clear D. Per germline, CDR1 MNHNY and CDR2 SVGAGI (reference sequence). V lost 6 bases, J lost 3 bases, and 13 bases lay in between. This CDR3 has 14 amino acids.

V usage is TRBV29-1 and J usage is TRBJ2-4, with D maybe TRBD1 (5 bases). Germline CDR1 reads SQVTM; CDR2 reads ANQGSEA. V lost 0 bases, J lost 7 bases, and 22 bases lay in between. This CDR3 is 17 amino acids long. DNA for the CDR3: TGCAGCGTTGAAGATAAGCCGGCAGGGTTCCTCGGGAACATTCAGTACTTC. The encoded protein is CSVEDKPAGFLGNIQYF.

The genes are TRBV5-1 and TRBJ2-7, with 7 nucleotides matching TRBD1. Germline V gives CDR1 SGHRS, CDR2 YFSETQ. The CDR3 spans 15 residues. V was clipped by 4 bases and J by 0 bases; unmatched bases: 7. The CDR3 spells CASSVERGHSYEQYF. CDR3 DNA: TGCGCCAGCAGCGTTGAGAGGGGGCACTCCTACGAGCAGTACTTC.

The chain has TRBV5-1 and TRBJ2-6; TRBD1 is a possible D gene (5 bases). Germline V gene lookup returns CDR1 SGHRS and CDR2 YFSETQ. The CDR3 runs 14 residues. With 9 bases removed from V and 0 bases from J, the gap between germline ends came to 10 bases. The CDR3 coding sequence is TGCGCCACCCAAGGGGCCTCTGGGGCCAACGTCCTGACTTTC. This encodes CATQGASGANVLTF.

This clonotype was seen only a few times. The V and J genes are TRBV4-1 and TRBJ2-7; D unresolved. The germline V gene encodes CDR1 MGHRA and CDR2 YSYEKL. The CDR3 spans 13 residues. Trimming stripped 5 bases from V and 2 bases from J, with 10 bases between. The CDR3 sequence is CASSFGAPYEQYF. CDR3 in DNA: TGCGCCAGCAGCTTTGGAGCCCCCTACGAGCAGTACTTC.

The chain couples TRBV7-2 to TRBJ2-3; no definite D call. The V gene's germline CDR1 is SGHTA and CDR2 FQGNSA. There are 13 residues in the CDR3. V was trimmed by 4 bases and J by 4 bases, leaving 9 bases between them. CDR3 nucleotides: TGTGCCAGCAGCTCCTACCCCCCAGATACGCAGTATTTT. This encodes CASSSYPPDTQYF. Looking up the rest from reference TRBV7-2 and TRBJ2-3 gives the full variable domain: GAGVSQSPSNKVTEKGKDVELRCDPISGHTALYWYRQSLGQGLEFLIYFQGNSAPDKSGLPSDRFSAERTGGSVSTLTIQRTQQEDSAVYLCASSSYPPDTQYFGPGTRLTVL.

The CDR3 coding sequence is TGTGCCAGCAGTCCTGGGACAGGGATCGGCGGAAAACTGTTTTTT. Translated, it gives CASSPGTGIGGKLFF. This chain connects TRBV27 to TRBJ1-4; 9 nucleotides agree with TRBD1. V was pared by 5 bases and J by 10 bases, with 11 bases of the junction left unmatched. The germline V gene has CDR1 MNHEY and CDR2 SMNVEV (reference sequence). CDR3 length: 15 amino acids.